This paragraph covers one T cell receptor (beta chain) sequence. The antigen remains undetermined. Terminally differentiated effector memory CD45RA+ cells were excluded from the naive CD8 cells, which were CD45RO-negative and positively selected for CCR7. Each donor was a Caucasian adult residing in Nashville, Tennessee. The sample belongs to a study of shared clonotypes between healthy human individuals. Background on the study: A couple of women and three men aged 18 to 49 made up the donors.

The ends were cut back, 6 bases at V and 0 bases at J, with 18 bases in the middle. Germline lookup yields CDR1 MDHEN and CDR2 SYDVKM. There are 17 residues in the CDR3. The protocol was immunoSEQ multiplex PCR, while the TCRdb copy is restricted to in-frame clones and leaves out a portion. The sample shows millions of clones, about 95% of them seen only once. Regarding the study as a whole: Some clonotypes were shared by all four sorted-subset donors, while others were not shared. The non-shared ones had lower generation probabilities than the shared ones.

Sequences were obtained from naive CD8+ T cells sorted from blood. The sequence was obtained from a man aged 18-30 years in good health. J is TRBJ1-5 and V is TRBV28; tentatively, D is TRBD1 (5 bases). CDR3: CASSMPFWGYSNQPQHF. The CDR3 bases are TGTGCCAGCAGCATGCCTTTCTGGGGGTATAGCAATCAGCCCCAGCATTTT.